This T cell receptor beta chain was observed in a study of cytomegalovirus exposure and HLA in healthy donors. Overall study results and limits: Across donors, most TCRs were seen rarely, yet some public ones were widespread. Published work reported that the classifier diagnosed cytomegalovirus status with high specificity and sensitivity.

About this clone itself: The antigen is unknown.

Unmatched junction bases numbered 10, after V lost 7 bases and J lost 1 base. This CDR3 is built from 15 residues. From germline, CDR1 is MNHEY and CDR2 SMNVEV (reference sequence). PCR primers comprised 60 Vbeta and 13 Jbeta primers. Sequencing was performed with immunoSEQ multiplex PCR; in TCRdb, only in-frame clones are kept and a portion is missing. The sample consists of fewer than 200,000 clones, about 72% of them appearing once. The sequenced sample consisted of PBMCs. The chain uses TRBV27 and TRBJ2-7, with 7 nucleotides matching TRBD1. The TCR comes from a man in his 60s in good health and CMV-seronegative. CDR3 nucleotides: TGTGCCAGCAAAAGACAGGGTACCTTTTCCTACGAGCAGTACTTC. This encodes CASKRQGTFSYEQYF.